This is a list of T cell receptor beta chains from one sample in a study of human T cells and chemical hapten exposure. TCRdb redid the calling of the 5' RACE reads with MiXCR, one entry per CDR3 protein. Of approximately 81,000 distinct CDR3 sequences detected, roughly 8.4% appear once; the ten largest clones hold approximately 2.3%. All receptors come from a male donor in good health. Both conserved end residues are part of each CDR3. Each record gives: clone size, D gene, V gene, J gene, CDR3 DNA, CDR3 protein. The D gene is left open where the match is weak. The size field is filled for only some rows; it gives once, few, many or a size class.

many	-	TRBV4-3	TRBJ1-4	TGCGCCAGCAGCCAAGATCGGTTCAGGGGTAATGAAAAACTGTTTTTT	CASSQDRFRGNEKLFF
many	TRBD1	TRBV7-2	TRBJ2-3	TGTGCCAGCAGCTTCATCCCGGGACAGGGGCCAGATACGCAGTATTTT	CASSFIPGQGPDTQYF
medium-sized	TRBD2	TRBV6-4	TRBJ2-3	TGTGCCAGCAGTTCTAGCGGGGGGGCAACAGATACGCAGTATTTT	CASSSSGGATDTQYF
-	-	TRBV20-1	TRBJ2-7	TGCAGTGCTAGAGAGGGTGGGCGAAGCGAGCAGTACTTC	CSAREGGRSEQYF
many	-	TRBV3-1	TRBJ1-1	TGTGCCAGCAGTCCGGGTCGAAACACTGAAGCTTTCTTT	CASSPGRNTEAFF
-	TRBD2	TRBV28	TRBJ2-7	TGTGCCAGCAGTTTATCCGGCGGGAGTTTGTCCGAGCAGTACTTC	CASSLSGGSLSEQYF
many	TRBD1	TRBV29-1	TRBJ2-3	TGCAGCGTTGGGGGACAGGGCAGCACAGATACGCAGTATTTT	CSVGGQGSTDTQYF
-	TRBD1	TRBV12-3/TRBV12-4	TRBJ1-3	TGTGCCAGCAGTCGACGGACAGGAGTCTCTGGAAACACCATATATTTT	CASSRRTGVSGNTIYF
many	-	TRBV7-6	TRBJ1-4	TGTGCCAGCAGCTTAGAAAATGATGGCTGGAAACTGTTTTTT	CASSLENDGWKLFF
few	-	TRBV6-5	TRBJ1-2	TGTGCCAGCAGTTACTCTGGGGGTCCCGTTAACTATGGCTACACCTTC	CASSYSGGPVNYGYTF
-	-	TRBV5-4	TRBJ1-1	TGTGCCAGCAGCGGGGGGTTGAAGGAGGGGGGAATACCGAACACTGAAGCTTTCTTT	CASSGGLKEGGIPNTEAFF
-	-	TRBV7-9	TRBJ1-1	TGTGCCAGCAGCCCACCGGGGAACACTGAAGCTTTCTTT	CASSPPGNTEAFF
many	-	TRBV3-1	TRBJ2-5	TGTGCCAGCAGCCAAGATCTTGGGCGGTCCGCACAAGAGACCCAGTACTTC	CASSQDLGRSAQETQYF
many	TRBD1	TRBV5-4	TRBJ2-3	TGTGCCAGCAGCCCGGACAGGATGGATACGCAGTATTTT	CASSPDRMDTQYF
many	-	TRBV3-1	TRBJ2-1	TGTGCCAGCAGGGGGGCCCCCCGTGAGCAGTTCTTC	CASRGAPREQFF
many	-	TRBV10-2	TRBJ2-1	TGCGCCAGCAGGGGGACGGGTAGGACGGTTTACAATGAGCAGTTCTTC	CASRGTGRTVYNEQFF
few	-	TRBV10-3	TRBJ2-3	TGTGCCATCAAGTCGCGGGGCAGCACAGATACGCAGTATTTT	CAIKSRGSTDTQYF
many	-	TRBV5-1	TRBJ2-1	TGCGCCAGCAGCTTGGTGGGGAAGGAAGAGCAGTTCTTC	CASSLVGKEEQFF
many	-	TRBV30	TRBJ1-1	TGTGCCTGGAGTCAGGGTTTGAACACTGAAGCTTTCTTT	CAWSQGLNTEAFF
many	-	TRBV6-1	TRBJ1-5	TGTGCCAGCCTAGACAGCCTCAATCAGCCCCAGCATTTT	CASLDSLNQPQHF
few	-	TRBV29-1	TRBJ2-5	TGCAGCGTTGAGAGGGAAGAGACCCAGTACTTC	CSVEREETQYF
-	-	TRBV6-5	TRBJ2-1	TGTGCCAGCAGTTTCGGTCCCGGGACCACGGGGGATGAGCAGTTCTTC	CASSFGPGTTGDEQFF
many	TRBD1	TRBV5-4	TRBJ2-1	TGTGCCAGCAGCTTGGTTCAGGGGGCATACAATGAGCAGTTCTTC	CASSLVQGAYNEQFF
-	-	TRBV20-1	TRBJ1-5	TGCAGTGCTAGAGATCAGGGACGGTATAGCAATCAGCCCCAGCATTTT	CSARDQGRYSNQPQHF
few	-	TRBV10-3	TRBJ2-7	TGTGCCATCAGGGGGGGAGTGGGCGAGCAGTACTTC	CAIRGGVGEQYF
-	-	TRBV9	TRBJ1-5	TGTGCCAGCAGCCTCGGAGGAGGGTCCCAGCCCCAGCATTTT	CASSLGGGSQPQHF
few	-	TRBV2	TRBJ2-1	TGTGCCAGCAGGAGGTCAGGGACCCTCTACAATGAGCAGTTCTTC	CASRRSGTLYNEQFF
-	-	TRBV6-2/TRBV6-3	TRBJ2-7	TGTGCCAGCAGTTACTCGTTTCCGACAGCTGGCTACGAGCAGTACTTC	CASSYSFPTAGYEQYF
-	-	TRBV6-6	TRBJ2-1	TGTGCCAGCACCCTCCAGGCGTCGAATGAGCAGTTCTTC	CASTLQASNEQFF
many	TRBD1	TRBV12-3/TRBV12-4	TRBJ1-5	TGTGCCAGCAGTTTCGGACAGGGTAATCAGCCCCAGCATTTT	CASSFGQGNQPQHF
few	-	TRBV12-3/TRBV12-4	TRBJ1-3	TGTGCCAGCAGTTTAACGGCGGGGTCGACGCAAGACACCATATATTTT	CASSLTAGSTQDTIYF
-	-	TRBV5-1	TRBJ2-2	TGCGCCAGCAGCTTCTCCGACGAACAGGGAAGGGTTGCGAACACCGGGGAGCTGTTTTTT	CASSFSDEQGRVANTGELFF
-	-	TRBV6-6	TRBJ2-2	TGTGCCAGCAGTTACTCGGCACAGGGGAACACCGGGGAGCTGTTTTTT	CASSYSAQGNTGELFF
-	-	TRBV7-5	TRBJ1-5	-	CISVSEARGWTGKGQPQHF
few	-	TRBV20-1	TRBJ2-7	TGCAGTGCTAGGCGCAAGGACTACGAGCAGTACTTC	CSARRKDYEQYF
few	TRBD1	TRBV3-1	TRBJ2-1	TGTGCCAGCAGCAACCAGCGAGACAGGGGCCATGAGCAGTTCTTC	CASSNQRDRGHEQFF
-	-	TRBV7-9	TRBJ1-1	TGTGCCAGCACTGAGGGGCTCACTGAAGCTTTCTTT	CASTEGLTEAFF
many	TRBD2	TRBV11-2	TRBJ2-5	TGTGCCAGCAGCCTTTCTGGATCGGGACTAGCGGGAGCAAGATGGGAGACCCAGTACTTC	CASSLSGSGLAGARWETQYF
-	TRBD1	TRBV18	TRBJ1-1	TGTGCCAGCTCACAAACCACCGGGACAGGGTACACTGAAGCTTTCTTT	CASSQTTGTGYTEAFF
few	TRBD1	TRBV6-6	TRBJ1-2	TGTGCCAGCAGGCCCCCTCGACAGGGGGCTAGTGGCTACACCTTC	CASRPPRQGASGYTF
many	TRBD1	TRBV18	TRBJ1-5	TGTGCCAGCTCACCGTCCCCACCGGGACAGGGAGGACAGCCCCAGCATTTT	CASSPSPPGQGGQPQHF
-	-	TRBV9	TRBJ2-3	TGTGCCAGCAGCGATCCGACTAGGCTTACAGATACGCAGTATTTT	CASSDPTRLTDTQYF
-	-	TRBV4-3	TRBJ1-2	TGCGCCAGCAGCCAAGAAATACAGGGCGGCGGCTACACCTTC	CASSQEIQGGGYTF